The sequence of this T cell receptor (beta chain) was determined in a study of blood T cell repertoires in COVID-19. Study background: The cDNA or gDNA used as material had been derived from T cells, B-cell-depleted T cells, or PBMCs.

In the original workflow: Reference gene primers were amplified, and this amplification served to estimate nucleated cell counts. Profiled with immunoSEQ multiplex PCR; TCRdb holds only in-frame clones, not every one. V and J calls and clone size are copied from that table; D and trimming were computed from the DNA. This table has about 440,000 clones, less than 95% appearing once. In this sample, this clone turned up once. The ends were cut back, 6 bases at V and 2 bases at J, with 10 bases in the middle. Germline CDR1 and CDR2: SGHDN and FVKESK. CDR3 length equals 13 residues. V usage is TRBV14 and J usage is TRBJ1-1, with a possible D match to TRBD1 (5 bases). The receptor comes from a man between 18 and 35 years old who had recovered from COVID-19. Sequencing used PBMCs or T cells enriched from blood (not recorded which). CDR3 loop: CASSRQLNTEAFF. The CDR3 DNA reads TGTGCCAGCAGTCGACAGCTAAACACTGAAGCTTTCTTT.